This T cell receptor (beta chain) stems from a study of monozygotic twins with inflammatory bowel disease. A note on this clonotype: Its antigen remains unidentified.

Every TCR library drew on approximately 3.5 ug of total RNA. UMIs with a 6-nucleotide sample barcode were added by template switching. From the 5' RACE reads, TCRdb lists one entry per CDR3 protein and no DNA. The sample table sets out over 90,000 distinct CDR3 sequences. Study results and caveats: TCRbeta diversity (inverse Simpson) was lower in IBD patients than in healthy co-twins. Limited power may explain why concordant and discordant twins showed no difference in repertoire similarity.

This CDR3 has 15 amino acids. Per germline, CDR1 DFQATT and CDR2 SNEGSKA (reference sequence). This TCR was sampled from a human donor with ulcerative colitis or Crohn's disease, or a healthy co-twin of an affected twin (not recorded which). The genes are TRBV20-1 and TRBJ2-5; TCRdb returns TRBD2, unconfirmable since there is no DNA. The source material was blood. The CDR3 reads CSAPTVGGRGETQYF.